This TCR beta chain was captured by sequencing in a study of early T cells in non-severe SARS-CoV-2 infection. In the library, individual cDNA molecules carried attached unique molecular identifiers. TCRdb itself ran the 5' RACE reads through MiXCR, one entry per CDR3 protein. In the table there are 56,000 or so distinct CDR3 sequences, approximately 8% of which are singletons. With 4 bases removed from V and 5 bases from J, the gap between germline ends came to 15 bases. The CDR3 spans 14 residues. The germline CDR1 and CDR2 sequences are SGHRS and YFSETQ. This clonotype was counted at least ten times.

Sequenced input: whole blood. This clonotype was obtained from an adult who was a healthcare worker with PCR-confirmed SARS-CoV-2 infection or an uninfected control (not recorded which). The chain recombines TRBV5-1 with TRBJ1-2; no firm D call. CDR3 loop: CASSAESETYGYTF. DNA for the CDR3: TGCGCCAGCAGCGCAGAAAGTGAGACTTATGGCTACACCTTC. The whole variable domain, remainder taken from reference TRBV5-1 and TRBJ1-2, is KAGVTQTPRYLIKTRGQQVTLSCSPISGHRSVSWYQQTPGQGLQFLFEYFSETQRNKGNFPGRFSGRQFSNSRSEMNVSTLELGDSALYLCASSAESETYGYTFGSGTRLTVV.